This TCR beta chain comes out of a study of radiotherapy plus CTLA-4 blockade in lung cancer. Study in general: The study recorded objective responses in roughly a sixth of patients and disease control in about 30%.

The assay was immunoSEQ multiplex PCR, and TCRdb's table has in-frame clones only and misses some. The profile shows roughly 45,000 clones, 60% to 70% of them singletons. Focal radiation and CTLA-4 blockade (ipilimumab) were tested in chemo-refractory metastatic non-small-cell lung cancer patients. Regarding the study as a whole: Clones of tumor-derived TCRs expanded in blood after radiotherapy plus ipilimumab.

Looked up from germline, CDR1 is MNHEY and CDR2 is SMNVEV (reference sequence). Trimming stripped 2 bases from V and 6 bases from J, with 11 bases between. This CDR3 has 14 residues. Worth noting for this clone: Its cognate antigen is unknown.

This sequence originates from a human donor with non-small cell lung cancer who had a partial response to radiotherapy plus ipilimumab. The rearrangement links TRBV27 to TRBJ2-4; D is possibly TRBD2 (5 bases). The starting material was peripheral blood, obtained from a patient treated with radiotherapy plus ipilimumab. The chain's CDR3 is CASSLVGGSNIQYF. The CDR3 DNA is TGTGCCAGCAGTTTAGTTGGAGGATCAAACATTCAGTACTTC.